Listed below are T cell receptor beta chains from one sample, sequenced in a study of blood T cell repertoires in COVID-19. Only in-frame clones appear in the TCRdb table, and some are missing; sequencing was by immunoSEQ multiplex PCR. The sample has approximately 110,000 clones; 81% are singletons. Sequenced material: peripheral blood. These receptors were taken from a man aged 80 or over with acute or convalescent COVID-19. Both conserved end residues are part of each CDR3. Each record gives: D gene, clone size, V gene, J gene, CDR3 DNA, CDR3 protein. D genes are given only for firm matches. The listing skips clone size in some rows; elsewhere it reads once, few, many or a size class.

-,-,TRBV6-5,TRBJ1-1,TGTGCCAGCAGTTTAAACGTTCGGACTGAAGCTTTCTTT,CASSLNVRTEAFF
-,-,TRBV30,TRBJ2-3,TGTGCCTGGAGTGGAACACAGGGCTTCACAGATACGCAGTATTTT,CAWSGTQGFTDTQYF
-,-,TRBV6-6,TRBJ1-2,TGTGCCAGCAGTTACTCAGCGGGAGCTGGCTACACCTTC,CASSYSAGAGYTF
-,-,TRBV4-2,TRBJ1-5,TGTGCCAGCAGCAGCTATCATCAACAGGGAAATCAGCCCCAGCATTTT,CASSSYHQQGNQPQHF
TRBD1,-,TRBV4-3,TRBJ1-4,TGCGCCAGCAGCCTGCAACCGGGACAGGGGGCGACTAATGAAAAACTGTTTTTT,CASSLQPGQGATNEKLFF
-,-,TRBV5-1,TRBJ2-3,TGCGCCAGCAGCCCCGGGACTAGCACAGATACGCAGTATTTT,CASSPGTSTDTQYF
TRBD1,-,TRBV5-1,TRBJ1-1,TGCGCCAGCAGCCGGGACAGGGTGAACACTGAAGCTTTCTTT,CASSRDRVNTEAFF
TRBD2,few,TRBV19,TRBJ2-7,TGTGCCAGTAGTGGGAGGGACGAGCAGTACTTC,CASSGRDEQYF
-,-,TRBV7-2,TRBJ1-2,TGTGCCAGCAGCTCCAGGGTAGGGGACTATGGCTACACCTTC,CASSSRVGDYGYTF
TRBD1,-,TRBV5-1,TRBJ2-5,TGCGCCAGCAGCTTGGCTATCGCCGGGACAGGGGTGGAGACCCAGTACTTC,CASSLAIAGTGVETQYF
TRBD2,-,TRBV6-5,TRBJ2-1,TGTGCCAGCAGAACTAGCGGGAGTATCAATGAGCAGTTCTTC,CASRTSGSINEQFF
-,-,TRBV28,TRBJ2-2,-,CASTSSGREHRGAVFWRRRELFF
TRBD1,-,TRBV30,TRBJ2-2,TGTGCCTGGAGAGCCGGACAGGCGAACACCGGGGAGCTGTTTTTT,CAWRAGQANTGELFF
TRBD1,-,TRBV19,TRBJ1-1,TGTGCCAGTAGTATTATGACAGGGGGCACTGAAGCTTTCTTT,CASSIMTGGTEAFF
TRBD2,-,TRBV5-1,TRBJ2-1,TGCGCCAGCAGCTTGGTAGCGGGAGCGTACAATGAGCAGTTCTTC,CASSLVAGAYNEQFF
TRBD2,few,TRBV29-1,TRBJ2-7,TGCAGCGTTGGAGCGACTAGCGCATACGAGCAGTACTTC,CSVGATSAYEQYF
TRBD1,once,TRBV6-1,TRBJ2-5,TGTGCCAGCAGTGAGGACAGGGGGAACCAAGAGACCCAGTACTTC,CASSEDRGNQETQYF
-,-,TRBV3-1/TRBV3-2,TRBJ1-4,TGTGCCAGCAGCCACCGGACAGCTAATGAAAAACTGTTTTTT,CASSHRTANEKLFF
-,-,TRBV28,TRBJ1-1,TGTGCCAGCAGTTTCCCAGAGAACACTGAAGCTTTCTTT,CASSFPENTEAFF
-,-,TRBV18,TRBJ1-2,TGTGCCAGCTCAACAGGGCTTGGCTACACCTTC,CASSTGLGYTF
-,-,TRBV18,TRBJ2-3,TGTGCCAGCTCACCGGCCCTGTCCACAGATACGCAGTATTTT,CASSPALSTDTQYF
-,-,TRBV14,TRBJ2-1,TGTGCCAGCAGCCGAGAGACTACCTACAATGAGCAGTTCTTC,CASSRETTYNEQFF
TRBD1,-,TRBV3-1/TRBV3-2,TRBJ1-6,TGTGCCAGCAGCCTTCGACAGGGGGCGAATTCACCCCTCCACTTT,CASSLRQGANSPLHF
TRBD2,-,TRBV4-2,TRBJ2-1,TGTGCCAGCAGCCAAGATCGAAGAGGCAGAGGACTAGCGGGAGGTGGCTCCTACAATGAGCAGTTCTTC,CASSQDRRGRGLAGGGSYNEQFF
TRBD1,-,TRBV18,TRBJ2-3,TGTGCCAGCTCACCCACAAACCGGGACAGCGGAAGGTATTTT,CASSPTNRDSGRYF
TRBD1,few,TRBV18,TRBJ1-4,TGTGCCAGCTCGCCCCGGACAGGGCCGGGTGAAAAACTGTTTTTT,CASSPRTGPGEKLFF
-,-,TRBV12-3/TRBV12-4,TRBJ1-1,TGTGCCAGCAGTGACAGGAAAAACACTGAAGCTTTCTTT,CASSDRKNTEAFF
-,few,TRBV27,TRBJ1-1,TGTGCCAGCAGTTTAAGGCTGGACAGGAACACTGAAGCTTTCTTT,CASSLRLDRNTEAFF
-,-,TRBV18,TRBJ2-1,TGTGCCAGCTCAACGGGACTCCTAGGGAATGAGCAGTTCTTC,CASSTGLLGNEQFF
-,-,TRBV28,TRBJ2-6,TGTGCCAGCAGTCCCGTGTTTCGGTTGAGTGCTGGCTCTGGGGCCAACGTCCTGACTTTC,CASSPVFRLSAGSGANVLTF
TRBD1,-,TRBV25-1,TRBJ2-7,TGTGCCAGCAGTGAATCCCGGACAGGGGGAGTCGAGCAGTACTTC,CASSESRTGGVEQYF
-,-,TRBV30,TRBJ2-5,TGTGCCTGGAGTCAGTCAGGGTTGGAGACCCAGTACTTC,CAWSQSGLETQYF
-,-,TRBV7-9,TRBJ2-1,TGTGCCAGCAGCTTAGCCACGATAGCCTACAATGAGCAGTTCTTC,CASSLATIAYNEQFF
TRBD2,-,TRBV6-6,TRBJ2-3,TGTGCCAGCAGTTACTACGAGCGGGAGTACACAGATACGCAGTATTTT,CASSYYEREYTDTQYF
-,-,TRBV2,TRBJ2-6,TGTGCCAGCAGGATAGAGCTCTCTGGGGCCAACGTCCTGACTTTC,CASRIELSGANVLTF
TRBD2,-,TRBV5-1,TRBJ2-3,TGCGCCAGCAGCTTCGGGACTAGCGCCTTTGCTACGCAGTATTTT,CASSFGTSAFATQYF
-,-,TRBV27,TRBJ2-1,TGTGCCAGCAGTTCTCCCCCGACTAACCAACAGTTCTTC,CASSSPPTNQQFF
TRBD2,-,TRBV9,TRBJ2-1,TGTGCCAGCAGCTCGGGGGGGGCGTTCTGGGAGCAGTTCTTC,CASSSGGAFWEQFF
-,-,TRBV3-1/TRBV3-2,TRBJ2-2,TGTGCCAGCAGCCATAGACAAAACGGGGAGCTGTTTTTT,CASSHRQNGELFF
-,-,TRBV7-2,TRBJ2-1,TGTGCCAGCAGCCAGGACAGCTACAATGAGCAGTTCTTC,CASSQDSYNEQFF
TRBD1,-,TRBV5-1,TRBJ1-4,TGCGCCAGCAGCTCTAATACAGGGGGCGATGAAAAACTGTTTTTT,CASSSNTGGDEKLFF